The sequence of this TCR beta chain was determined in a study of blood T cell repertoires in COVID-19. As for the study in general: Samples taken during acute and convalescent COVID-19 were collected in the United States, Italy and Spain. In each case, the material was cDNA or gDNA derived from T cells, B-cell-depleted T cells, or PBMCs.

As handled by the study authors: Estimation of nucleated cell counts was performed using reference gene primer amplification. Produced via immunoSEQ multiplex PCR; TCRdb's table is partial and in-frame only. V and J calls and clone size are those listed in that table; D and trimming were worked out from the DNA. The sample has about 37,000 clones; approximately 80% are singletons. The CDR3 has 15 residues. From germline, CDR1 is MNHEY and CDR2 SVGAGI. V was clipped by 2 bases and J by 9 bases, with 14 bases between them. The source of this sequence is a woman aged 70-85 years with acute or convalescent COVID-19. Material: peripheral blood. V gene TRBV6-5 combines with J gene TRBJ1-6; a possible D gene is TRBD1 (5 bases). The CDR3 bases are TGTGCCAGCAGTTACGCGCCAGGGATCCGTTCACCCCTCCACTTT. It specifies CASSYAPGIRSPLHF.